The 27 T cell receptor beta chains below all came from one sample that was sequenced in a study of shared clonotypes between healthy human individuals. Using immunoSEQ multiplex PCR, the repertoire was profiled, and TCRdb retains in-frame clones only, with some absent. The sample lists about 1 million clones, about 74% seen once, with approximately 1.5% in the top ten. The sample consisted of memory CD4+ T cells sorted from blood. The subset was: CD45RA-negative fraction. The receptor set was obtained from a man between 18 and 35 years old in good health.

The chain is built from TRBV6-5 and TRBJ1-1; no definite D call. Trimming cost V 7 bases and J 0 bases, with 9 bases left between them. CDR3 length: 13 residues. The V gene's germline CDR1 is MNHEY and CDR2 SVGAGI. This chain's CDR3 is CASITPLNTEAFF. CDR3 bases: TGTGCCAGCATTACCCCCCTGAACACTGAAGCTTTCTTT.

This chain connects TRBV5-1 to TRBJ2-1; D gene ambiguous. There are 15 residues in the CDR3. Germline CDR1 is SGHRS and CDR2 is YFSETQ. Trimming pared 5 bases from V and 4 bases from J, leaving 16 bases between. CDR3 protein: CASSSADARYNEQFF. The CDR3 bases are TGCGCCAGCAGTTCGGCGGACGCACGGTACAATGAGCAGTTCTTC.

The V and J genes are TRBV7-9 and TRBJ1-2; TRBD1 might be the D (5 bases). The CDR3 consists of 12 residues. The V gene's germline CDR1 is SEHNR and CDR2 FQNEAQ (reference sequence). V gave up 4 bases and J gave up 12 bases, with 15 bases separating them. CDR3 loop: CASSSGHPGDTF. In nucleotides, the CDR3 is TGTGCCAGCAGCTCTGGACATCCCGGCGACACCTTC.

This clone has a handful of counts. The CDR3: CASSPPAGNNEQFF. The CDR3, as DNA: TGTGCCAGCTCACCACCGGCAGGGAACAATGAGCAGTTCTTC. The chain uses TRBV18 and TRBJ2-1; D possibly corresponds to TRBD1 (5 bases). The CDR3 has 14 residues. The germline CDR1 and CDR2 sequences are KGHSH and LQKENI. V was pared by 0 bases and J by 5 bases, with 8 bases between.

The rearrangement links TRBV5-6 to TRBJ2-5, with TRBD1 matching over 10 bases. After removal of 0 bases from V and 4 bases from J, the junction contained 6 bases not matched to a gene. The CDR3 is 16 residues long. Germline V CDR1 and CDR2: SGHDT, YYEEEE. The CDR3 DNA is TGTGCCAGCAGCTTGGTGGGGGACAGGGGTCGAGAGACCCAGTACTTC. It encodes CASSLVGDRGRETQYF.

The rearrangement uses TRBV6-1 and TRBJ1-2; D gene unclear. The germline gives CDR1 MNHNS, CDR2 SASEGT. The CDR3 loop spans 13 amino acids. The V end lost 6 bases, the J end lost 4 bases, and 12 bases lay between the germline ends. The CDR3 sequence: CASSQDGAYGYTF. Written as DNA, the CDR3 is TGTGCCAGCAGCCAGGACGGCGCCTATGGCTACACCTTC.

The chain couples TRBV20-1 to TRBJ2-7; weak D call: TRBD2 (6 bases). Trimming stripped 6 bases from V and 9 bases from J, with 15 bases between. CDR1 is DFQATT and CDR2 is SNEGSKA in the germline V gene (reference sequence). CDR3 length equals 11 residues. CDR3 sequence: CSAKEGVLQYF. The CDR3 DNA reads TGCAGTGCCAAGGAGGGAGTTCTGCAGTACTTC.

This clone was counted only a few times. The V call is TRBV30, the J call TRBJ2-2; D may correspond to TRBD1 or TRBD2 (5 bases each). Germline CDR1 and CDR2: GTSNPN and SVGIG (reference sequence). V gave up 0 bases and J gave up 6 bases, with 14 bases separating them. The CDR3 is 15 residues long. CDR3: CAWSVQRTLAGELFF. In DNA, the CDR3 is TGTGCCTGGAGTGTACAAAGGACACTAGCCGGGGAGCTGTTTTTT.

J is TRBJ2-1 and V is TRBV30; 7 bases agree with TRBD2. Germline assignment: CDR1 GTSNPN and CDR2 SVGIG (reference sequence). This CDR3 is built from 17 residues. V lost 3 bases, J lost 0 bases, and 11 bases stayed unmatched. CDR3 protein: CAWSPSFSGGSYNEQFF. In DNA, the CDR3 is TGTGCCTGGAGCCCGTCCTTTTCGGGGGGCTCCTACAATGAGCAGTTCTTC.

The chain employs TRBV5-4 and TRBJ2-5; 9 nucleotides match TRBD2. CDR3 length equals 15 residues. The V and J ends lost 1 base and 2 bases, in that order; junction bases with no gene match: 3. The germline V gene encodes CDR1 SGHNT and CDR2 YYREEE (reference sequence). CDR3 sequence reads: CASSLNSGSQETQYF. CDR3 bases: TGTGCCAGCAGCTTGAATAGCGGGAGTCAAGAGACCCAGTACTTC.

V gene TRBV6-6 combines with J gene TRBJ1-5; D perhaps matches TRBD1 (5 bases). V was clipped by 4 bases and J by 11 bases, with 12 bases between them. Germline lookup yields CDR1 MNHNY and CDR2 SVGAGI (reference sequence). The CDR3 runs 12 residues. DNA for the CDR3: TGTGCCAGCAGTTCCGGGGGAGTGGCCCAGCATTTT. Encoded protein: CASSSGGVAQHF.

The chain links TRBV6-1 to TRBJ2-1; D gene ambiguous. Trimming took 6 bases from V and 3 from J, leaving 9 bases between them. This CDR3 is 13 amino acids long. Per the germline V gene, CDR1 is MNHNS and CDR2 is SASEGT. The CDR3 here is CASSLTLYNEQFF. CDR3 in DNA: TGTGCCAGCAGCTTAACCCTCTACAATGAGCAGTTCTTC.

This clone came up once. The chain joins TRBV5-6 to TRBJ2-1; the D gene is possibly TRBD2 (5 bases). The CDR3 loop spans 13 amino acids. CDR1 and CDR2 (germline): SGHDT, YYEEEE. V gave up 4 bases and J gave up 5 bases, with 10 bases separating them. The CDR3 bases are TGTGCCAGCAGCCTCGGGGTTGACAATGAGCAGTTCTTC. Its protein is CASSLGVDNEQFF. The full variable domain, with the rest looked up from reference TRBV5-6 and TRBJ2-1, is DAGVTQSPTHLIKTRGQQVTLRCSPKSGHDTVSWYQQALGQGPQFIFQYYEEEERQRGNFPDRFSGHQFPNYSSELNVNALLLGDSALYLCASSLGVDNEQFFGPGTRLTVL.

This sequence joins TRBV7-9 and TRBJ2-5; D is possibly TRBD1 or TRBD2 (6 bases each). The germline gives CDR1 SEHNR, CDR2 FQNEAQ (reference sequence). The CDR3 sequence is 11 residues long. V lost 5 bases, J lost 13 bases, and 14 bases lay in between. The CDR3 loop is CASSDKEGGYF. The DNA for the CDR3 is TGTGCCAGCAGCGACAAGGAGGGGGGGTACTTC.

The chain joins TRBV15 to TRBJ2-7, with D possibly TRBD1 on 5 matching bases. Germline V gives CDR1 LNHNV, CDR2 YYDKDF (reference sequence). V dropped 4 bases and J dropped 0 bases, with 16 bases sitting between them. The CDR3 totals 16 residues. DNA of the CDR3: TGTGCCACCAGCAACAATTTCGACAGAACCTCCTACGAGCAGTACTTC. As protein: CATSNNFDRTSYEQYF.

The J gene is TRBJ2-7, the V gene TRBV6-1; 7 nucleotides match TRBD1. The CDR3 is made up of 19 amino acids. Germline assignment: CDR1 MNHNS and CDR2 SASEGT. After removal of 0 bases from V and 0 bases from J, the junction contained 14 bases not matched to a gene. DNA of the CDR3: TGTGCCAGCAGTGAAGCCCTCGGTTTGGCGTCAGGGGGCTCCTACGAGCAGTACTTC. As protein: CASSEALGLASGGSYEQYF.

This clone turned up a few times. The V call is TRBV5-4, the J call TRBJ1-2, with D unresolved. Between the trimmed V and J ends, which lost 4 bases and 5 bases, there was a span of 9 bases. The CDR3 runs 12 residues. Germline values: CDR1 SGHNT, CDR2 YYREEE (reference sequence). CDR3 sequence (DNA): TGTGCCAGCAGCGTCGACCGTTATGGCTACACCTTC. It codes for CASSVDRYGYTF.

The chain carries TRBV2 and TRBJ2-7, with 15 bases identical to TRBD2. The germline V gene encodes CDR1 SNHLY and CDR2 FYNNEI. CDR3 length: 15 residues. With V trimmed by 6 bases and J by 5 bases, 5 bases remained unmatched. CDR3: CASSRWTSGRDEQYF. The CDR3, as DNA: TGTGCCAGCAGCCGATGGACTAGCGGGAGGGACGAGCAGTACTTC.

The rearrangement joins TRBV28 to TRBJ1-1, with D possibly being TRBD1 (5 bases). V lost 2 bases to trimming and J lost 4 bases, with 11 bases between them. The CDR3 is 14 residues long. Germline CDR1 MDHEN, CDR2 SYDVKM. CDR3 in DNA: TGTGCCAGCAGTTTAACCAGGGTAGGCACTGAAGCTTTCTTT. Its translation is CASSLTRVGTEAFF.

DNA of the CDR3: TGTGCCAGCAGTGAAGAGAAATTCTCACCCCTCCACTTT. This gives the protein CASSEEKFSPLHF. V is TRBV6-1 and J is TRBJ1-6; D uncertain. The germline V and J ends were trimmed by 1 base and 10 bases, with 8 bases remaining between them. This CDR3 region has 13 residues. The germline V gene has CDR1 MNHNS and CDR2 SASEGT.

This clone was seen repeatedly, ten times or more. This rearrangement joins TRBV4-1 to TRBJ1-2, with D perhaps matching TRBD1 (5 bases). This CDR3 contains 16 residues. V lost 1 base, J lost 0 bases, and 12 bases lay in between. Germline CDR1 is MGHRA and CDR2 is YSYEKL. The CDR3 is CASSQAATDTNYGYTF. The CDR3 DNA reads TGCGCCAGCAGCCAAGCGGCGACAGACACTAACTATGGCTACACCTTC.

A remark on this clone: A much larger clone sits a single nucleotide away, making a read error possible. The sample holds other DNA sequences that translate to the same CDR3. The chain recombines TRBV7-8 with TRBJ2-5, with D possibly matching TRBD1 (6 bases). This CDR3 spans 14 amino acids. The germline CDR1 and CDR2 sequences are SGHVS and FQNEAQ. V lost 1 base, J lost 1 base, and 7 bases lay in between. CDR3 bases: TGTGCCAGCAGCTTAGACAGGGCCCAAGAGACCCAGTACTTC. As protein: CASSLDRAQETQYF.

This clone has a handful of counts. This chain uses TRBV10-3 with TRBJ1-2; D perhaps matches TRBD1 (6 bases). In germline, CDR1 is ENHRY, CDR2 SYGVKD. This CDR3 has 12 amino acids. V dropped 5 bases and J dropped 5 bases, with 9 bases sitting between them. Written as DNA, the CDR3 is TGTGCCATCAGTCAGGACAGTTATGGCTACACCTTC. It encodes CAISQDSYGYTF.

The chain links TRBV25-1 to TRBJ1-4; 7 bases agree with TRBD1. Germline-derived CDR1 and CDR2 are MGHDK and SYGVNS. J was trimmed by 4 bases and V by 6 bases; bases with no gene match: 8. CDR3 length: 15 residues. The CDR3 region has the DNA TGTGCCAGCAGCGACACACAGGGGAATAATGAAAAACTGTTTTTT. As protein: CASSDTQGNNEKLFF.

This chain uses TRBV2 with TRBJ2-3, with TRBD1 matching over 9 bases. The CDR3 is 16 residues long. The V gene end was trimmed by 4 bases and the J gene end by 2 bases; junction bases not matched to a gene: 7. The germline gives CDR1 SNHLY, CDR2 FYNNEI. The CDR3 loop is CASSAGQGSSTDTQYF. The CDR3 DNA is TGTGCCAGCAGTGCAGGACAGGGGTCTTCCACAGATACGCAGTATTTT.

The chain joins TRBV7-6 to TRBJ2-7; 8 nucleotides align to TRBD2. This CDR3 spans 15 amino acids. The V segment lost 5 bases and the J segment 1 base; nucleotides outside the gene matches: 7. The germline V gene has CDR1 SGHVS and CDR2 FNYEAQ. The CDR3 reads CASSIGTSGSYEQYF. CDR3 in DNA: TGTGCCAGCAGCATCGGGACTAGTGGATCCTACGAGCAGTACTTC.

The chain links TRBV27 to TRBJ1-2, with D possibly being TRBD1 (5 bases). The V gene lost 7 bases and the J gene lost 5 bases, with 26 bases spanning the gap. The CDR3 length is 17 residues. In germline, CDR1 is MNHEY, CDR2 SMNVEV (reference sequence). The CDR3 DNA sequence: TGTGCCAGCAAAATAACCGCGTTTGGGGGAGGATGGTATGGCTACACCTTC. It specifies CASKITAFGGGWYGYTF.